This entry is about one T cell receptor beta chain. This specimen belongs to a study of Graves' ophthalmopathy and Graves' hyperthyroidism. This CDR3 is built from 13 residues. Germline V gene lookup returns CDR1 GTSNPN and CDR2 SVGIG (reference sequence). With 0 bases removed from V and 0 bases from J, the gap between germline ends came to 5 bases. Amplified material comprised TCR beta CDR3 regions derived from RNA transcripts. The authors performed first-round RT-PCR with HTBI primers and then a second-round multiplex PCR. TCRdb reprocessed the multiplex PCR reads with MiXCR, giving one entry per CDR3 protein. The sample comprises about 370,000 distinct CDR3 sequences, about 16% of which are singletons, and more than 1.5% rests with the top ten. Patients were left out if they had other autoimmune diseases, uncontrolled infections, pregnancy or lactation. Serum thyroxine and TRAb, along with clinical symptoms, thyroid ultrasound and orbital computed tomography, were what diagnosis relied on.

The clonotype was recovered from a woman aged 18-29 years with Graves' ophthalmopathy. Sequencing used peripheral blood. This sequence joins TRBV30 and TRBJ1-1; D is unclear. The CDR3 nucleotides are TGTGCCTGGAGTGTGGGTATGAACACTGAAGCTTTCTTT. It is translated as CAWSVGMNTEAFF.